The 30 T cell receptor beta chains below were found in one sample sequenced in a study of response to subunit inactivated influenza vaccine. TCRdb re-derived calls from the RT-PCR reads in MiXCR, one entry per CDR3 protein. The sample has approximately 300,000 distinct CDR3 sequences; 20% to 25% are singletons. The sample was PBMCs from blood, taken roughly 20 months after vaccination. These receptors all stem from a man aged 50-75 years who received an inactivated influenza vaccine.

This clonotype was counted a few times. This sequence joins TRBV2 and TRBJ1-4, with 12 bases fitting TRBD1. With 4 bases clipped from V and 0 bases from J, the junction kept 3 bases outside the gene matches. CDR1 and CDR2 (germline): SNHLY, FYNNEI. The CDR3 has 17 residues. The CDR3 is CASSAGTGGPTNEKLFF. In DNA, the CDR3 is TGTGCCAGCAGTGCCGGGACAGGGGGCCCAACTAATGAAAAACTGTTTTTT.

J is TRBJ2-6 and V is TRBV7-2; D perhaps matches TRBD2 (5 bases). CDR3 length: 16 residues. V was clipped by 0 bases and J by 0 bases, with 6 bases between them. CDR1 SGHTA and CDR2 FQGNSA come from the germline V gene. The CDR3, as DNA: TGTGCCAGCAGCTTAGCCGGGGACTCTGGGGCCAACGTCCTGACTTTC. Translation: CASSLAGDSGANVLTF.

The J gene is TRBJ1-5, the V gene TRBV20-1, with D possibly TRBD1 on 6 matching bases. Germline V gene sequence: CDR1 DFQATT, CDR2 SNEGSKA (reference sequence). The V end lost 2 bases, the J end lost 11 bases, and 19 bases lay between the germline ends. CDR3 length equals 14 residues. The CDR3 nucleotides read TGCAGTGCTAGACCCCGCGGGAGCGGACAGACCCAGCATTTT. Protein sequence: CSARPRGSGQTQHF.

At least ten counts were recorded for this clonotype. The rearrangement links TRBV15 to TRBJ1-2, with D possibly being TRBD1 (5 bases). Per the germline V gene, CDR1 is LNHNV and CDR2 is YYDKDF (reference sequence). V was cut by 4 bases and J by 5 bases, with 11 bases left in between. CDR3 length: 13 amino acids. The CDR3 coding sequence is TGTGCCACCAGCAACCCGGGACGGTATGGCTACACCTTC. Translation gives CATSNPGRYGYTF.

This clonotype was seen ten or more times. The CDR3 DNA reads as TGCAGTGCTAGGGATGGTCTAAATCAGCCCCAGCATTTT. Residues: CSARDGLNQPQHF. The chain is built from TRBV20-1 and TRBJ1-5, with D unresolved. Trimming took off 3 bases at V and 4 bases at J, with 10 bases between the two ends. The CDR3 is 13 residues long. Germline V gene lookup returns CDR1 DFQATT and CDR2 SNEGSKA (reference sequence).

V is TRBV5-5 and J is TRBJ1-5; 10 nucleotides align to TRBD1. The V segment lost 5 bases and the J segment 5 bases; nucleotides outside the gene matches: 4. In germline, CDR1 is SGHKS, CDR2 YYEKEE (reference sequence). CDR3 length: 14 residues. CDR3 DNA: TGTGCCAGCAGTTGGGACAGGGGTGATCAGCCCCAGCATTTT. Translation: CASSWDRGDQPQHF.

This clonotype was seen a few times. CDR3 sequence (DNA): TGTGCCAGCAGCTTCTCGCGGGAGTACAATGAGCAGTTCTTC. Its protein is CASSFSREYNEQFF. V usage is TRBV7-2 and J usage is TRBJ2-1; 7 positions match TRBD2. CDR3 length equals 14 residues. The ends lost 3 bases at V and 4 bases at J; junction bases unmatched: 3. Germline loops: CDR1 SGHTA, CDR2 FQGNSA.

This clonotype turned up a few times. V and J are TRBV12-3 or TRBV12-4 and TRBJ2-7, with D possibly called TRBD1 or TRBD2 (5 bases each). The CDR3 runs to 15 residues. The V end lost 3 bases, the J end lost 4 bases, and 16 bases lay between the germline ends. This CDR3 reads CASSLGPGRLYEQYF. DNA for the CDR3: TGTGCCAGCAGTTTGGGCCCGGGACGGCTTTACGAGCAGTACTTC.

Only a few counts were recorded for this clonotype. V usage is TRBV28 and J usage is TRBJ1-1; D remains ambiguous. The germline V and J ends were trimmed by 2 bases and 1 base, with 8 bases remaining between them. Per the germline V gene, CDR1 is MDHEN and CDR2 is SYDVKM. The CDR3 extends over 14 amino acids. The CDR3 DNA reads TGTGCCAGCAGTTTAAGGCTAACGAACACTGAAGCTTTCTTT. Its translation: CASSLRLTNTEAFF.

J is TRBJ2-7 and V is TRBV7-6; maybe TRBD2 (5 bases). The CDR3 has 14 residues. Trimming took 4 bases from V and 4 from J, leaving 14 bases between them. Germline loops: CDR1 SGHVS, CDR2 FNYEAQ. Written as DNA, the CDR3 is TGTGCCAGCAGCTCGATGTCCGGGGAGTACGAGCAGTACTTC. Its translation is CASSSMSGEYEQYF.

J is TRBJ2-7 and V is TRBV7-2; perhaps D is TRBD1 or TRBD2 (6 bases each). The length of the CDR3 is 15 residues. The germline V gene has CDR1 SGHTA and CDR2 FQGNSA. Trimming left V 1 base short and J 2 bases short, with 12 bases between. The CDR3 DNA is TGTGCCAGCAGCTTAGTTTTAGGGGGGCCCTACGAGCAGTACTTC. This sequence encodes CASSLVLGGPYEQYF. Full variable domain (rest looked up from reference TRBV7-2 and TRBJ2-7): GAGVSQSPSNKVTEKGKDVELRCDPISGHTALYWYRQSLGQGLEFLIYFQGNSAPDKSGLPSDRFSAERTGGSVSTLTIQRTQQEDSAVYLCASSLVLGGPYEQYFGPGTRLTVT.

Concerning this clonotype itself: The junction and the germline gene differ at one end; a read error may be behind it. The V and J genes are TRBV28 and TRBJ1-5, with D unclear. CDR1 and CDR2 from the germline V gene are MDHEN and SYDVKM. The CDR3 is made up of 12 amino acids. CDR3 protein: CAICVSNQTQHF. The CDR3 nucleotides read TGTGCCATCTGCGTGAGCAATCAGACCCAGCATTTT.

This clonotype has a single count. The chain combines TRBV28 with TRBJ2-7; 8 bases agree with TRBD1. This CDR3 has 15 amino acids. Germline V lookup: CDR1 MDHEN, CDR2 SYDVKM. With V trimmed by 6 bases and J by 2 bases, 9 bases remained unmatched. The CDR3 bases are TGTGCCAGCAGACCGGACAGGGCCCTTCCCTACGAGCAGTACTTC. Translation: CASRPDRALPYEQYF.

This chain joins TRBV5-1 and TRBJ2-7; TRBD1 matches 9 bases. From germline, CDR1 is SGHRS and CDR2 YFSETQ. V shed 3 bases, J shed 2 bases, and the junction held 6 bases outside the gene matches. The CDR3 consists of 15 residues. In nucleotides, the CDR3 is TGCGCCAGCAGCTCAGGACAGGGGAACGCCTACGAGCAGTACTTC. This gives the protein CASSSGQGNAYEQYF.

The rearrangement joins TRBV20-1 to TRBJ1-2, with no clear D. From germline, CDR1 is DFQATT and CDR2 SNEGSKA (reference sequence). This CDR3 has 12 amino acids. The CDR3 loop reads CSSWLRARFYTF. DNA for the CDR3: TGCAGCTCGTGGCTGCGGGCGCGCTTCTACACCTTC.

The J gene is TRBJ1-5, the V gene TRBV20-1, with a possible D match to TRBD1 (6 bases). The CDR3 spans 14 residues. Trimming removed 4 bases from V and 1 base from J, with 11 bases in between. Germline V gives CDR1 DFQATT, CDR2 SNEGSKA (reference sequence). CDR3 coding DNA: TGCAGTGCTACCGGGGGCCGGAGCAATCAGCCCCAGCATTTT. Encoded protein: CSATGGRSNQPQHF.

This chain links TRBV6-1 with TRBJ1-5; D might be TRBD1 (5 bases). The germline V gene has CDR1 MNHNS and CDR2 SASEGT. This CDR3 spans 16 amino acids. V was shortened by 2 bases and J by 6 bases, with 17 bases between the two germline ends. The CDR3 nucleotides read TGTGCCAGCAGTGAATTGGGACGGCCTCGGGCTCAGCCCCAGCATTTT. Translating gives CASSELGRPRAQPQHF.

This chain links TRBV29-1 with TRBJ2-3, with unresolved D. Germline V gene data show CDR1 as SQVTM and CDR2 as ANQGSEA. V was clipped by 3 bases and J by 2 bases, with 9 bases between them. The CDR3 is 13 amino acids. For the CDR3, the DNA is TGCAGCGTTGATGGCGAATACACAGATACGCAGTATTTT. Its translation: CSVDGEYTDTQYF.

The V call is TRBV5-1, the J call TRBJ2-2, with a possible D match to TRBD1 (6 bases). The CDR3 runs to 15 residues. V was shortened by 2 bases and J by 7 bases, with 15 bases between the two germline ends. Germline CDR1 SGHRS, CDR2 YFSETQ. This chain's CDR3 is CASSFPGTPGGELFF. In nucleotides, the CDR3 is TGCGCCAGCAGCTTTCCAGGGACACCCGGCGGGGAGCTGTTTTTT.

V gene TRBV29-1 combines with J gene TRBJ1-2; D may be TRBD1 (6 bases). V was shortened by 1 base and J by 1 base, with 13 bases between the two germline ends. This CDR3 has 15 amino acids. Germline loops: CDR1 SQVTM, CDR2 ANQGSEA. The CDR3 DNA sequence: TGCAGCGTTGAAGTGCCGGGACAAAATAACTATGGCTACACCTTC. Translated: CSVEVPGQNNYGYTF.

This clonotype has more than one count but fewer than ten. V gene TRBV20-1 combines with J gene TRBJ2-1, with D tentatively TRBD2 (6 bases). Germline assignment: CDR1 DFQATT and CDR2 SNEGSKA (reference sequence). V lost 1 base to trimming and J lost 5 bases, with 15 bases between them. There are 15 residues in the CDR3. The CDR3 protein is CSARGRRGIHNEQFF. As DNA, the CDR3 is TGCAGTGCTAGAGGCCGCCGGGGGATCCACAATGAGCAGTTCTTC.

The chain joins TRBV4-2 to TRBJ2-4; no clear D. Germline CDR1 reads LGHNA; CDR2 reads YNFKEQ. There are 13 residues in the CDR3. Trimming took 1 base from V and 6 from J, leaving 7 bases between them. The DNA for the CDR3 is TGTGCCAGCAGCCAAGCCGACTTAAACATTCAGTACTTC. This gives the protein CASSQADLNIQYF.

This clonotype was counted ten times or more. V and J are TRBV12-3 or TRBV12-4 and TRBJ1-3; D is unclear. Between the trimmed V and J ends, which lost 4 bases and 4 bases, there was a span of 11 bases. The CDR3 has 14 residues. This chain's CDR3 is CASSSLAPGNTIYF. CDR3 DNA: TGTGCCAGCAGTTCTCTGGCGCCCGGAAACACCATATATTTT.

This chain joins TRBV23-1 and TRBJ2-7, with 9 bases fitting TRBD2. TRBV23-1 is filed as an ORF, its function uncertain. The ends lost 10 bases at V and 5 bases at J; junction bases unmatched: 12. The CDR3 has 14 residues. The CDR3 coding sequence is TGCGCCACCATCCCCTTAGCGGGGGCCCACGAGCAGTACTTC. Translating it yields CATIPLAGAHEQYF.

This clonotype has a single count. The rearrangement uses TRBV7-9 and TRBJ2-1, with 7 bases matching TRBD2. The CDR3 contains 14 residues. V dropped 5 bases and J dropped 3; count of bases not matched to a gene: 4. The germline V gene has CDR1 SEHNR and CDR2 FQNEAQ (reference sequence). In nucleotides, the CDR3 is TGTGCCAGCAGCCCTAGCGGTCTCTACAATGAGCAGTTCTTC. The encoded protein is CASSPSGLYNEQFF.

This clonotype was counted between two and nine times. The chain carries TRBV18 and TRBJ2-6, with D unclear. Germline assignment: CDR1 KGHSH and CDR2 LQKENI. The CDR3 has 18 residues. V shed 3 bases and J shed 2 bases, with 17 bases lying between them. The CDR3 region is CASSPQSSGQAGANVLTF. The CDR3 DNA is TGTGCCAGCTCACCGCAAAGTTCAGGCCAAGCTGGGGCCAACGTCCTGACTTTC.

CDR3 DNA sequence: TGTGCCAGCCCACGGACAGTGACGACTGGGGCCAACGTCCTGACTTTC. Translation: CASPRTVTTGANVLTF. The chain has TRBV7-2 and TRBJ2-6, with D possibly matching TRBD1 (6 bases). The CDR3 totals 16 residues. V was shortened by 8 bases and J by 2 bases, with 16 bases between the two germline ends. The germline V gene has CDR1 SGHTA and CDR2 FQGNSA.

The table lists this clonotype with a few counts. The V and J genes are TRBV7-9 and TRBJ2-1, with D possibly being TRBD2 (5 bases). The CDR3 has 15 residues. From germline, CDR1 is SEHNR and CDR2 FQNEAQ (reference sequence). V dropped 2 bases and J dropped 0 bases, with 8 bases sitting between them. The CDR3 is CASSLTRASYNEQFF. CDR3 coding DNA: TGTGCCAGCAGCTTAACTAGAGCCTCCTACAATGAGCAGTTCTTC.

The chain carries TRBV24-1 and TRBJ2-5; D gene uncertain. Germline assignment: CDR1 KGHDR and CDR2 SFDVKD. V lost 5 bases and J lost 0, with 6 bases in between. This CDR3 region has 13 residues. CDR3 in amino acids: CATSAANQETQYF. As DNA, the CDR3 is TGTGCCACCAGTGCAGCAAACCAAGAGACCCAGTACTTC.

The chain joins TRBV3-1 to TRBJ2-2; D is unclear. The CDR3 loop spans 12 amino acids. Germline values: CDR1 LGHDT, CDR2 YNNKEL (reference sequence). Trimming shortened V by 3 bases and J by 13 bases, and 12 bases separated the two germline ends. The CDR3 DNA reads TGTGCCAGCAGCCACCCTCGCGGACGGCTGTTTTTT. This sequence encodes CASSHPRGRLFF.